Listed here are 13 T cell receptor beta chains from one sample, sequenced in a study of CD8 T cells in Susac syndrome. When the RNA was reverse transcribed, random hexamers were used with an input of roughly 0.45 to 1 ug. TCRdb passed the immunoSEQ multiplex PCR reads through MiXCR, listing each CDR3 protein once. The data contain 150,000 to 200,000 distinct CDR3 sequences, roughly 90% of them singletons. The sequenced material came from CD4+ T cells from PBMCs. The source of these receptors is a human donor with Susac syndrome.

This clonotype occurred once. The chain employs TRBV12-3 or TRBV12-4 and TRBJ2-5; tentatively, D is TRBD2 (7 bases). The V end lost 6 bases, the J end lost 4 bases, and 15 bases lay between the germline ends. This CDR3 comprises 14 residues. The CDR3 spells CASRFAGAGETQYF. CDR3 bases: TGTGCCAGCAGGTTCGCGGGGGCTGGAGAGACCCAGTACTTC.

The CDR3 sequence: CSAKTSYVEQFF. The CDR3 DNA sequence: TGCAGTGCTAAGACTAGCTACGTTGAGCAGTTCTTC. This chain links TRBV20-1 with TRBJ2-1; 7 nucleotides line up with TRBD2. The CDR3 loop spans 12 amino acids. The J segment lost 9 bases and the V segment lost 4 bases, leaving 6 bases of the junction unmatched. CDR1 is DFQATT and CDR2 is SNEGSKA in the germline V gene (reference sequence).

This clonotype was picked up one time. The V and J genes are TRBV2 and TRBJ2-3; TRBD2 agrees at 8 bases. Germline values: CDR1 SNHLY, CDR2 FYNNEI. The CDR3 spans 17 residues. V lost 0 bases and J lost 2; bases outside the gene matches: 7. CDR3 DNA sequence: TGTGCCAGCAGTGAAGCGCTGGCGGGGGGTCCCACAGATACGCAGTATTTT. As protein: CASSEALAGGPTDTQYF.

This clonotype was recorded only once. The chain is built from TRBV10-1 and TRBJ2-5; a weak D match, TRBD1 (6 bases). This CDR3 has 16 residues. Deletions cut 4 bases from V and 5 bases from J, with 20 bases between. CDR1 is WNHNN and CDR2 is SYGVQD in the germline V gene (reference sequence). CDR3 sequence: CASSAGGAGMGETQYF. CDR3 in DNA: TGCGCCAGCAGTGCTGGGGGCGCTGGAATGGGGGAGACCCAGTACTTC.

This chain connects TRBV12-3 or TRBV12-4 to TRBJ1-3; 8 positions match TRBD1. This CDR3 comprises 16 residues. J lost 4 bases, V lost 6 bases, and 11 bases had no gene match. The CDR3 sequence: CASSPAGTGIGNTIYF. The CDR3 bases are TGTGCCAGCAGCCCCGCCGGGACAGGCATCGGAAACACCATATATTTT.

This clonotype occurred once. The V and J genes are TRBV6-5 and TRBJ2-2, with 12 bases that match TRBD2. Germline assignment: CDR1 MNHEY and CDR2 SVGAGI. CDR3 length: 18 residues. Trimming removed 2 bases from V and 1 base from J; junction bases left unmatched: 5. Here the CDR3 DNA reads TGTGCCAGCAGTTACCGCGCTAGCGGGGGGGTGAACACCGGGGAGCTGTTTTTT. Translating it yields CASSYRASGGVNTGELFF.

The genes are TRBV5-4 and TRBJ2-7; a possible D gene is TRBD1 (6 bases). The CDR3 totals 13 residues. Germline V gives CDR1 SGHNT, CDR2 YYREEE (reference sequence). Trimming removed 2 bases from V and 5 bases from J, with 11 bases in between. The CDR3 coding sequence is TGTGCCAGCAGCTTCACCGGGACAAACGAGCAGTACTTC. This translates into CASSFTGTNEQYF.

The chain recombines TRBV5-1 with TRBJ2-7, with 10 bases that match TRBD2. CDR1 SGHRS and CDR2 YFSETQ come from the germline V gene. The CDR3 length is 15 residues. V gave up 2 bases and J gave up 3 bases; unmatched junction bases: 5. The CDR3 here is CASSLAGGTVYEQYF. CDR3 DNA: TGCGCCAGCAGCTTAGCGGGAGGGACCGTCTACGAGCAGTACTTC.

The chain carries TRBV6-1 and TRBJ1-1, with TRBD1 matching over 8 bases. This CDR3 is 13 amino acids long. The V and J ends lost 6 bases and 6 bases, in that order; junction bases with no gene match: 6. Looked up from germline, CDR1 is MNHNS and CDR2 is SASEGT. Here the CDR3 DNA reads TGTGCCAGCAGGAAACAGGGGGTAGCTGAAGCTTTCTTT. This encodes CASRKQGVAEAFF.

The chain couples TRBV12-5 to TRBJ2-5; no clear D gene. The germline gives CDR1 LGHNT, CDR2 FRNRAP. With 3 bases removed from V and 7 bases from J, the gap between germline ends came to 9 bases. The CDR3 loop spans 12 amino acids. The CDR3 DNA sequence: TGTGCTAGTGGTTTCGACGGCGGGACCCAGTACTTC. This gives the protein CASGFDGGTQYF.

The chain links TRBV5-4 to TRBJ2-7; D not certain. Trimming shortened V by 10 bases and J by 3 bases, and 11 bases separated the two germline ends. The CDR3 is made up of 11 amino acids. Per the germline V gene, CDR1 is SGHNT and CDR2 is YYREEE (reference sequence). The DNA of the CDR3 is TGTGCCCCCACGGAGATCTACGAGCAGTACTTC. Translating it yields CAPTEIYEQYF.

The V gene is TRBV6-1, the J gene TRBJ2-7; 11 bases are shared with TRBD1. Germline loops: CDR1 MNHNS, CDR2 SASEGT. Trimming removed 11 bases from V and 6 bases from J; junction bases left unmatched: 6. The CDR3 consists of 12 residues. The CDR3: CAGGQGGAEQYF. DNA of the CDR3: TGTGCCGGGGGACAGGGGGGCGCCGAGCAGTACTTC.

This clonotype was counted once. J is TRBJ2-1 and V is TRBV3-1; 8 bases are a match to TRBD2. The CDR3 consists of 17 residues. Germline trimming cut 5 bases from V and 4 bases from J; bases unmatched to any gene: 13. Germline CDR1 reads LGHDT; CDR2 reads YNNKEL (reference sequence). DNA for the CDR3: TGTGCCAGCAGCGTGCGGGGGGCCTTATTGCGGTACAATGAGCAGTTCTTC. Its translation is CASSVRGALLRYNEQFF.